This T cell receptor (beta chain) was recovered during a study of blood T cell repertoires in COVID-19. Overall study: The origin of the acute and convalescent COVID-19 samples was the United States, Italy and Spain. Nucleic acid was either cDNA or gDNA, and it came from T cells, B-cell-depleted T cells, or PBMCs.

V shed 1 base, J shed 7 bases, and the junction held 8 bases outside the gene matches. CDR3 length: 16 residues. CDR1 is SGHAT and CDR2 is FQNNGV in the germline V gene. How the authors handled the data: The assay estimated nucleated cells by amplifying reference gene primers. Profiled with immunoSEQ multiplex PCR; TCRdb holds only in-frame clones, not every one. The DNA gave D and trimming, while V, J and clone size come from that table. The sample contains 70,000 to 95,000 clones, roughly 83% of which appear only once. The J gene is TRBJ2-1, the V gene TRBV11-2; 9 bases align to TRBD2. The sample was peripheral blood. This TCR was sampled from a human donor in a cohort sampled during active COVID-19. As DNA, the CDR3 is TGTGCCAGCAGCTTAGGCGGGGGGGGTTTTGATAATGAGCAGTTCTTC. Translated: CASSLGGGGFDNEQFF.